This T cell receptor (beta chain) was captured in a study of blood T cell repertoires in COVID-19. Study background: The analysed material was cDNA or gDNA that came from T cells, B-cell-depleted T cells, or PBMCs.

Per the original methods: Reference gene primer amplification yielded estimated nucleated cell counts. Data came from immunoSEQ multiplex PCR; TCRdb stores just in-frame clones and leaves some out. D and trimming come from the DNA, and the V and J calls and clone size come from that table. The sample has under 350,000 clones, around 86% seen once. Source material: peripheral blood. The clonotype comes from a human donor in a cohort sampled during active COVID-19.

The CDR3 is CASVLAGVAQETQYF. The CDR3, as DNA: TGTGCCAGCGTCCTAGCGGGAGTAGCACAAGAGACCCAGTACTTC. The chain is built from TRBV3-1 (or the pseudogene TRBV3-2) and TRBJ2-5, with 10 positions matching TRBD2. Trimming took 8 bases from V and 2 from J; bases not matched to a gene: 8. CDR3 length: 15 amino acids. The V gene's germline CDR1 is LGHDT and CDR2 YNNKEL (reference sequence).